What follows describes a single T cell receptor (beta chain). This entry belongs to a study of blood T cell repertoires in COVID-19. The authors' processing: Cell counts per sample came from amplifying reference gene primers. Some clones are missing from TCRdb's copy, which holds only in-frame ones; the method was immunoSEQ multiplex PCR. That table supplies the V and J calls and clone size; D and trimming were determined from the DNA. The data hold 450,000 to 600,000 clones, with about nine tenths observed a single time. Participant ages covered roughly 18 to 90 years across 24 US areas. Recovery among Cohort 3 donors was established by two negative PCRs, clearance, or symptom resolution. With 1 base clipped from V and 0 bases from J, the junction kept 9 bases outside the gene matches. Germline V gene sequence: CDR1 SGHNT, CDR2 YYREEE (reference sequence). The CDR3 has 17 residues.

This clonotype was obtained from a woman between 18 and 30 years old who had recovered from COVID-19. Sequenced material: PBMCs or T cells enriched from blood (not recorded which). This chain joins TRBV5-4 and TRBJ2-7, with TRBD2 matching over 8 bases. The CDR3 here is CASSLSGGVVFSYEQYF. CDR3 nucleotides: TGTGCCAGCAGCTTGTCGGGGGGGGTAGTTTTCTCCTACGAGCAGTACTTC.